A single sample gave rise to the 16 T cell receptor beta chains below, sequenced in a study of memory CD4+ T cells and cytomegalovirus serostatus. Data came from immunoSEQ multiplex PCR; TCRdb stores just in-frame clones and leaves some out. The table has tens of thousands of clones, roughly three quarters seen once. The sort gate was single viable CD3+CD4+CD8-CD45RO+ cells for memory CD4+ T cells. The sample comprised memory CD4+ T cells from blood. The receptors stem from an adult in good health and CMV-seronegative.

V gene TRBV2 combines with J gene TRBJ1-4; D is undetermined. CDR1 is SNHLY, CDR2 FYNNEI, per germline. The CDR3 sequence is 14 residues long. The ends were cut back, 1 base at V and 7 bases at J, with 10 bases in the middle. CDR3 amino acids: CASSEEWGGEKLFF. For the CDR3, the DNA is TGTGCCAGCAGTGAAGAGTGGGGTGGTGAAAAACTGTTTTTT.

This chain links TRBV2 with TRBJ2-7; TRBD2 agrees at 7 bases. Per the germline V gene, CDR1 is SNHLY and CDR2 is FYNNEI. Trimming took 1 base from V and 6 from J; bases not matched to a gene: 9. The CDR3 contains 15 residues. In DNA form, the CDR3 reads TGTGCCAGCAGTGAAGAGGGAGGGATCACGGGCGAGCAGTACTTC. Amino acids: CASSEEGGITGEQYF. Full variable domain (missing parts from reference TRBV2 and TRBJ2-7): EPEVTQTPSHQVTQMGQEVILRCVPISNHLYFYWYRQILGQKVEFLVSFYNNEISEKSEIFDDQFSVERPDGSNFTLKIRSTKLEDSAMYFCASSEEGGITGEQYFGPGTRLTVT.

V and J are TRBV6-1 and TRBJ2-1; D may be TRBD1 (5 bases). The CDR3 has 14 amino acids. With 3 bases removed from V and 8 bases from J, the gap between germline ends came to 14 bases. Germline V gene lookup returns CDR1 MNHNS and CDR2 SASEGT. The CDR3 DNA is TGTGCCAGCAGTGAGGGGCTCCTTAGAGATGAGCAGTTCTTC. Translating gives CASSEGLLRDEQFF.

The chain has TRBV4-2 and TRBJ1-5, with D possibly matching TRBD1 (6 bases). Germline-derived CDR1 and CDR2 are LGHNA and YNFKEQ. The CDR3 runs 15 residues. Trimming removed 1 base at V and 1 base at J, with 8 bases between. The CDR3 loop is CASSQGTASNQPQHF. The CDR3 nucleotides read TGTGCCAGCAGCCAAGGGACAGCAAGCAATCAGCCCCAGCATTTT.

The chain recombines TRBV5-1 with TRBJ2-3, with unresolved D. Germline V lookup: CDR1 SGHRS, CDR2 YFSETQ. The length of the CDR3 is 14 residues. Trimming took 2 bases from V and 5 from J, leaving 12 bases between them. The chain's CDR3 is CASSFSERLDTQYF. DNA for the CDR3: TGCGCCAGCAGCTTCAGCGAGAGGTTAGATACGCAGTATTTT.

The chain employs TRBV7-9 and TRBJ1-1; no definite D call. CDR1 is SEHNR and CDR2 is FQNEAQ in the germline V gene (reference sequence). V was pared by 1 base and J by 4 bases, with 10 bases between. The CDR3 extends over 14 amino acids. The CDR3 sequence: CASSLGVGSTEAFF. CDR3 bases: TGTGCCAGCAGCTTAGGGGTAGGTAGCACTGAAGCTTTCTTT.

V and J are TRBV19 and TRBJ1-5; D may be TRBD1 (6 bases). Between the trimmed V and J ends, which lost 4 bases and 4 bases, there was a span of 14 bases. The CDR3 is made up of 15 amino acids. CDR1 and CDR2 from the germline V gene are LNHDA and SQIVND (reference sequence). CDR3 loop: CASSTQGSWNQPQHF. CDR3 DNA sequence: TGTGCCAGTAGTACCCAGGGGAGTTGGAATCAGCCCCAGCATTTT.

This chain uses TRBV2 with TRBJ2-1; 9 nucleotides match TRBD2. The V gene's germline CDR1 is SNHLY and CDR2 FYNNEI. Trimming at V came to 3 bases and at J to 0 bases, leaving 12 bases not matched to a gene. The CDR3 has 19 residues. CDR3 residues: CASSDPEGSGRLSYNEQFF. CDR3 DNA: TGTGCCAGCAGTGACCCGGAGGGGAGCGGGAGGCTCTCCTACAATGAGCAGTTCTTC.

This clone was detected a few times. The J gene is TRBJ2-7, the V gene TRBV28, with 8 bases identical to TRBD2. The germline V gene encodes CDR1 MDHEN and CDR2 SYDVKM. This CDR3 contains 15 residues. V was clipped by 4 bases and J by 0 bases; unmatched bases: 5. CDR3 in amino acids: CASSSMSGSSYEQYF. DNA of the CDR3: TGTGCCAGCAGTTCAATGAGCGGGAGCTCCTACGAGCAGTACTTC.

This chain links TRBV11-3 with TRBJ1-1; D is perhaps TRBD1 (6 bases). The CDR3 loop spans 13 amino acids. V gave up 5 bases and J gave up 6 bases, with 13 bases separating them. Germline-derived CDR1 and CDR2 are SGHNT and YENEEA. The CDR3 sequence is CASSPQQGSEAFF. CDR3 nucleotide sequence: TGTGCCAGCAGCCCACAACAGGGATCTGAAGCTTTCTTT.

In its sample, this clone was seen a few times. The CDR3 sequence: CSVEGGTEAFF. CDR3 DNA: TGCAGCGTTGAAGGGGGCACTGAAGCTTTCTTT. J is TRBJ1-1 and V is TRBV29-1; D unresolved. This CDR3 is built from 11 residues. The germline V and J ends were trimmed by 1 base and 4 bases, with 4 bases remaining between them. Germline values: CDR1 SQVTM, CDR2 ANQGSEA.

V and J are TRBV30 and TRBJ1-1; 7 nucleotides align to TRBD1. The V gene's germline CDR1 is GTSNPN and CDR2 SVGIG (reference sequence). V trimming: 3 bases; J trimming: 1 base; junction bases outside the gene matches: 8. The CDR3 sequence is 15 residues long. CDR3 amino acids: CAWRNWDRTNTEAFF. CDR3 nucleotides: TGTGCCTGGAGGAACTGGGACAGAACGAACACTGAAGCTTTCTTT.

The chain joins TRBV28 to TRBJ1-4, with D uncertain. Trimming shortened V by 6 bases and J by 3 bases, and 14 bases separated the two germline ends. This CDR3 contains 15 residues. In germline, CDR1 is MDHEN, CDR2 SYDVKM. The DNA for the CDR3 is TGTGCCAGCAGGCCTGAGGGATTCGCTAATGAAAAACTGTTTTTT. Its translation is CASRPEGFANEKLFF.

This chain connects TRBV5-1 to TRBJ2-2, with 10 bases fitting TRBD2. Germline lookup yields CDR1 SGHRS and CDR2 YFSETQ. The CDR3 consists of 17 residues. Losses at the gene ends were 4 bases for V and 0 bases for J; bases not matched to a gene: 6. In DNA, the CDR3 is TGCGCCAGCAGCCCACTAGGGACTAGCGCGAACACCGGGGAGCTGTTTTTT. This encodes CASSPLGTSANTGELFF. Looking up the rest from reference TRBV5-1 and TRBJ2-2 gives the full variable domain: KAGVTQTPRYLIKTRGQQVTLSCSPISGHRSVSWYQQTPGQGLQFLFEYFSETQRNKGNFPGRFSGRQFSNSRSEMNVSTLELGDSALYLCASSPLGTSANTGELFFGEGSRLTVL.

The CDR3 sequence is CASSDYTGSEQFF. The CDR3 DNA reads as TGTGCCAGCAGCGACTATACCGGTAGTGAGCAGTTCTTC. The V call is TRBV6-1, the J call TRBJ2-1; possible D gene TRBD2, 5 bases. V was trimmed by 6 bases and J by 9 bases, leaving 15 bases between them. Germline loops: CDR1 MNHNS, CDR2 SASEGT. CDR3 length: 13 amino acids.

The rearrangement uses TRBV11-3 and TRBJ2-1; TRBD2 aligns across 7 bases. CDR3 length: 14 residues. The V gene end was trimmed by 2 bases and the J gene end by 5 bases; junction bases not matched to a gene: 3. Germline lookup yields CDR1 SGHNT and CDR2 YENEEA. The CDR3 spells CASSLMRGNNEQFF. The CDR3 nucleotides are TGTGCCAGCAGCTTAATGCGGGGGAACAATGAGCAGTTCTTC.